This T cell receptor beta chain was profiled in a study of T cells in Graves' hyperthyroidism and ophthalmopathy. With regard to this clonotype: Its antigen remains unknown.

Findings and limits, study-wide: Appearing also in blood were most of the thyroid clonotypes expanded above 0.001.

Trimming took off 6 bases at V and 6 bases at J, with 20 bases between the two ends. The germline V gene has CDR1 MNHNS and CDR2 SASEGT. CDR3 length: 16 amino acids. The source material, RNA transcripts, was used to amplify TCR beta CDR3 regions. The TCR CDR3 first-round RT-PCR relied on the HTBI primer set. One entry per CDR3 protein results from TCRdb running MiXCR on the multiplex PCR reads. The repertoire includes 560,000 or so distinct CDR3 sequences, about 20% of them detected once, and roughly 50% sits in the top ten. Input material: blood. The sequence came from a man between 40 and 49 years old with Graves' ophthalmopathy. This chain joins TRBV6-1 and TRBJ2-2; D perhaps matches TRBD2 (7 bases). For the CDR3, the DNA is TGTGCCAGCAGCGTCAAACAGGGAGGGACGGCCGGGGAGCTGTTTTTT. It codes for CASSVKQGGTAGELFF.